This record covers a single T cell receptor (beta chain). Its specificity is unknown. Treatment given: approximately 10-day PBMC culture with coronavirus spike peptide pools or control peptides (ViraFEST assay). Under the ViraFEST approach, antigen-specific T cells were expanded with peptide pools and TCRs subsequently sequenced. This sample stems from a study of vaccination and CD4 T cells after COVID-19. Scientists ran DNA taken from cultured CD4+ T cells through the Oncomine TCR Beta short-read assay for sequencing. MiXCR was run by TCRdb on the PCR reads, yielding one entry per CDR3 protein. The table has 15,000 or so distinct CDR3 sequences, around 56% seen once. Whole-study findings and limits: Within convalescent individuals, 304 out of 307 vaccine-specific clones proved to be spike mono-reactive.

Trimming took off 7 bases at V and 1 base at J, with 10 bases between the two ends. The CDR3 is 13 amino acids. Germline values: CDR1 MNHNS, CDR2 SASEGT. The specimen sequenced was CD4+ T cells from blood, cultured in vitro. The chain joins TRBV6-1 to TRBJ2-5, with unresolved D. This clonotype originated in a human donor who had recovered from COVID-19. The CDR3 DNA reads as TGTGCCAGCATGCGGACGGCCCAAGAGACCCAGTACTTC. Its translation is CASMRTAQETQYF.